One and the same sample provided the 12 T cell receptor beta chains below, sequenced in a study of blood T cells in healthy people across ages. The authors ran a second PCR of about 7 to 11 cycles using a sample-barcoded 5' primer and a J-beta primer mix. A single record per CDR3 protein comes from TCRdb applying MiXCR to the 5' RACE reads. Of hundreds of thousands of distinct CDR3 sequences detected, roughly 64% appear once; the ten largest clones hold approximately 20%. Specimen: blood. The receptor set was obtained from a man in his thirties or forties in good health.

The V call is TRBV7-8, the J call TRBJ2-2; weak D call: TRBD1 (6 bases). Trimming left V 8 bases short and J 5 bases short, with 12 bases between. Germline CDR1 SGHVS, CDR2 FQNEAQ. The CDR3 runs to 13 residues. CDR3 in amino acids: CASVMTGTGELFF. The DNA for the CDR3 is TGTGCCAGCGTTATGACAGGAACCGGGGAGCTGTTTTTT.

The rearrangement uses TRBV19 and TRBJ2-5; D gene unclear. Germline assignment: CDR1 LNHDA and CDR2 SQIVND (reference sequence). The CDR3 has 14 amino acids. V was trimmed by 3 bases and J by 4 bases, leaving 12 bases between them. CDR3 sequence reads: CASSMSRHRETQYF. CDR3 nucleotide sequence: TGTGCCAGTAGTATGTCCCGACACCGAGAGACCCAGTACTTC.

This clonotype was seen a few times. The J gene is TRBJ2-2, the V gene TRBV12-3 or TRBV12-4; 7 bases fit TRBD2. With 0 bases clipped from V and 4 bases from J, the junction kept 2 bases outside the gene matches. The CDR3 length is 15 residues. The CDR3 DNA reads TGTGCCAGCAGTTTAGCGGGGGGGGTCACCGGGGAGCTGTTTTTT. Translated: CASSLAGGVTGELFF.

This clonotype was detected a few times. V is TRBV7-2 and J is TRBJ2-1; TRBD2 aligns across 8 bases. V trimming: 3 bases; J trimming: 6 bases; junction bases outside the gene matches: 7. The CDR3 extends over 15 amino acids. CDR1 SGHTA and CDR2 FQGNSA come from the germline V gene. In DNA form, the CDR3 reads TGTGCCAGCAGCTTCGTACGGGAGGGGGGCAATGAGCAGTTCTTC. Translation: CASSFVREGGNEQFF.

The chain uses TRBV18 and TRBJ2-7, with 14 bases matching TRBD2. CDR1 is KGHSH, CDR2 LQKENI, per germline. The trim removed 3 bases at V and 5 bases at J, leaving 3 bases unmatched. The CDR3 spans 15 residues. The CDR3 reads CASSPPGLAGDEQYF. The CDR3 region has the DNA TGTGCCAGCTCACCGCCGGGACTAGCGGGAGACGAGCAGTACTTC.

This chain joins TRBV4-2 and TRBJ2-3; 10 bases match TRBD2. This CDR3 has 15 residues. The J segment lost 6 bases and the V segment lost 0 bases, leaving 3 bases of the junction unmatched. Germline lookup yields CDR1 LGHNA and CDR2 YNFKEQ. CDR3 protein: CASSQEASGSDTQYF. DNA of the CDR3: TGTGCCAGCAGCCAAGAGGCTAGCGGGAGTGATACGCAGTATTTT.

V gene TRBV5-1 combines with J gene TRBJ2-7; TRBD1 matches at 8 bases. V shed 5 bases and J 5 bases; nucleotides not matched to a gene: 6. Germline V gives CDR1 SGHRS, CDR2 YFSETQ. The CDR3 contains 13 residues. The CDR3 region is CASSWQGADEQYF. Here the CDR3 DNA reads TGCGCCAGCAGTTGGCAGGGGGCCGACGAGCAGTACTTC.

This chain connects TRBV6-2 or TRBV6-3 to TRBJ1-1; TRBD1 matches 7 bases. The CDR3 runs 14 residues. Germline CDR1 MNHEY, CDR2 SVGEGT. Trimming took 3 bases from V and 11 from J; bases not matched to a gene: 12. The CDR3 bases are TGTGCCAGCAGTTATGGACAGGCCTTGGGGGAGGCTTTCTTT. Protein product: CASSYGQALGEAFF.

This clonotype appeared a few times. The rearrangement links TRBV6-6 to TRBJ2-5; a possible D gene is TRBD1 (5 bases). The DNA end lines up better with TRBJ2-7; the J call may be wrong. Per germline, CDR1 MNHNY and CDR2 SVGAGI (reference sequence). The CDR3 spans 12 residues. The CDR3 loop reads CASSHRNLEQYF. The CDR3 DNA follows: TGTGCCAGCAGCCACAGGAACCTCGAGCAGTACTTC.

This clonotype was recorded a few times. The rearrangement joins TRBV20-1 to TRBJ2-1; D gene ambiguous. Germline CDR1 DFQATT, CDR2 SNEGSKA (reference sequence). The CDR3 covers 14 residues. Trimming shortened V by 6 bases and J by 8 bases, and 20 bases separated the two germline ends. CDR3 residues: CSAQTPFQIDEQFF. CDR3 in DNA: TGCAGTGCGCAAACTCCCTTTCAAATCGATGAGCAGTTCTTC.

CDR3 nucleotide sequence: TGTGCCAGCAGTTTCCCTAGCGGGGGGGCAGAGACCCAGTACTTC. Amino acid sequence: CASSFPSGGAETQYF. The gene calls are TRBV12-3 or TRBV12-4 and TRBJ2-5, with 12 nucleotides matching TRBD2. Trimming removed 3 bases from V and 4 bases from J; junction bases left unmatched: 3. The CDR3 spans 15 residues.

V is TRBV4-1 and J is TRBJ1-2; D not certain. The CDR3 is made up of 14 amino acids. The V end was cut by 4 bases, the J end by 8 bases, with 17 bases between. Germline V gene data show CDR1 as MGHRA and CDR2 as YSYEKL. The CDR3 spells CASSLLTNGAGYTF. The CDR3 DNA sequence: TGCGCCAGCAGCCTGCTGACAAACGGAGCCGGCTACACCTTC.